This T cell receptor (beta chain) comes out of a study of technical replicates of blood from a handful of donors (TCRdb year 2017). In the germline V gene, CDR1 corresponds to SGHVS and CDR2 to FNYEAQ. The CDR3 sequence holds 15 residues, the cysteine and phenylalanine included. Only the CDR3 DNA is retained, 45 bases long and in frame from the first base. This clone was picked up one time. There is no known antigen for this receptor. At one of its ends the junction is not consistent with the germline gene, which may arise from a read error. Library construction relied on the immunoSEQ multiplex PCR assay. TCRdb holds this immuneACCESS table with in-frame rearrangements only. Some clones are missing; in checked studies, unresolved V genes explain under half, and the rest has no known cause. The sample table shows tens of thousands of clones, and around 97% are seen once. Approximately 0.19% of the sample lies in the top ten.

The sample was T cells isolated from PBMCs. The receptor was derived from a human donor in good health. The sequence links TRBV7-6 to TRBJ1-1, with an unclear D gene assignment. The CDR3 reads as follows: CASSSEPGSSFETFF. The nucleotide sequence reads TGTGCCAGCAGCTCAGAGCCGGGATCCTCTTTTGAAACTTTCTTT.